Each of the 14 T cell receptor beta chains below was sequenced from the same sample in a study of blood T cell repertoires in COVID-19. Data came from immunoSEQ multiplex PCR; TCRdb stores just in-frame clones and leaves some out. The sample lists 50,000 to 70,000 clones, 85% to 90% occurring once. The specimen sequenced was peripheral blood. These TCRs come from a human donor with active COVID-19. The donor label of this sample is uncertain.

This chain's CDR3 is CASLRDYNSPLHF. Written as DNA, the CDR3 is TGTGCCTCACTGCGGGATTATAATTCACCCCTCCACTTT. This sequence joins TRBV30 and TRBJ1-6; D gene unclear. V was cut by 7 bases and J by 4 bases, with 11 bases left in between. Per germline, CDR1 GTSNPN and CDR2 SVGIG (reference sequence). CDR3 length: 13 residues. Using reference TRBV30 and TRBJ1-6 for the parts outside the CDR3, the full variable domain is SQTIHQWPATLVQPVGSPLSLECTVEGTSNPNLYWYRQAAGRGLQLLFYSVGIGQISSEVPQNLSASRPQDRQFILSSKKLLLSDSGFYLCASLRDYNSPLHFGNGTRLTVT.

Details on this clone: The same CDR3 arises from other DNA sequences in this sample as well. This chain joins TRBV5-1 and TRBJ1-1; the match to TRBD1 covers 7 bases. The CDR3 extends over 13 amino acids. V lost 0 bases and J lost 8; bases outside the gene matches: 4. Germline assignment: CDR1 SGHRS and CDR2 YFSETQ. In DNA, the CDR3 is TGCGCCAGCAGCTTGGGACAGGGATCCGAAGCTTTCTTT. Its protein product is CASSLGQGSEAFF.

The J gene is TRBJ2-7, the V gene TRBV24-1; TRBD2 aligns across 11 bases. Germline V gene data show CDR1 as KGHDR and CDR2 as SFDVKD. The CDR3 is 15 amino acids. V lost 7 bases to trimming and J lost 1 base; unmatched junction nucleotides: 5. CDR3 sequence reads: CATSRLAGPSYEQYF. The CDR3 DNA follows: TGTGCCACCAGCCGACTAGCGGGGCCTTCCTACGAGCAGTACTTC.

This clone was observed a few times. The gene calls are TRBV7-2 and TRBJ2-7, with 11 bases lining up with TRBD2. The CDR3 extends over 14 amino acids. V gave up 3 bases and J gave up 7 bases; unmatched junction bases: 5. Per the germline V gene, CDR1 is SGHTA and CDR2 is FQGNSA. The CDR3 DNA sequence: TGTGCCAGCAGCTTTAGCGGGGGGGCTCGGGAGCAGTACTTC. Protein product: CASSFSGGAREQYF.

The chain employs TRBV7-9 and TRBJ2-5; D is perhaps TRBD2 (6 bases). Germline V gives CDR1 SEHNR, CDR2 FQNEAQ (reference sequence). V was trimmed by 4 bases and J by 2 bases, leaving 14 bases between them. This CDR3 has 15 amino acids. The CDR3 DNA reads TGTGCCAGCAGCTCTCGACTAGACCTTCAAGAGACCCAGTACTTC. It codes for CASSSRLDLQETQYF.

The rearrangement links TRBV11-1 to TRBJ2-5, with 11 nucleotides matching TRBD1. The CDR3 is made up of 14 amino acids. Germline CDR1 is SGHAT and CDR2 is FQDESV (reference sequence). V dropped 5 bases and J dropped 1; count of bases not matched to a gene: 0. The CDR3 reads CASSGTGGQETQYF. CDR3 sequence (DNA): TGTGCCAGCAGCGGGACAGGGGGCCAAGAGACCCAGTACTTC.

In its sample, this clone was seen once. The chain recombines TRBV6-6 with TRBJ2-5; TRBD1 matches at 12 bases. Germline V lookup: CDR1 MNHNY, CDR2 SVGAGI (reference sequence). The CDR3 covers 16 residues. V shed 5 bases and J 2 bases; nucleotides not matched to a gene: 6. The CDR3 spells CASSPRDRGRQETQYF. The DNA for the CDR3 is TGTGCCAGCAGTCCTAGGGACAGGGGGCGGCAAGAGACCCAGTACTTC.

The chain joins TRBV9 to TRBJ1-1, with 10 bases aligning to TRBD1. Germline assignment: CDR1 SGDLS and CDR2 YYNGEE. This CDR3 is 14 amino acids long. Trimming at V came to 0 bases and at J to 7 bases, leaving 3 bases not matched to a gene. The CDR3 DNA is TGTGCCAGCAGCGTAGTCGGGACAGGGGTTGAAGCTTTCTTT. This sequence encodes CASSVVGTGVEAFF.

The chain has TRBV28 and TRBJ1-3; possibly TRBD1 for D (5 bases). Germline V CDR1 and CDR2: MDHEN, SYDVKM. The ends were cut back, 3 bases at V and 0 bases at J, with 9 bases in the middle. This CDR3 is 15 amino acids long. The CDR3 is CASSFQGGSGNTIYF. The CDR3 DNA reads TGTGCCAGCAGTTTTCAGGGCGGCTCTGGAAACACCATATATTTT.

The rearrangement uses TRBV28 and TRBJ2-7, with D possibly TRBD1 on 5 matching bases. Trimming took off 9 bases at V and 5 bases at J, with 23 bases between the two ends. The germline CDR1 and CDR2 sequences are MDHEN and SYDVKM. The CDR3 loop spans 15 amino acids. CDR3 nucleotide sequence: TGTGCCAGTTACCCAGGGTACCCTAGTTCCAACGAGCAGTACTTC. Protein: CASYPGYPSSNEQYF.

The chain links TRBV7-3 to TRBJ2-5, with D tentatively TRBD1 (5 bases). This CDR3 is 13 amino acids long. The germline gives CDR1 SGHTA, CDR2 FQGTGA. V was cut by 1 base and J by 5 bases, with 8 bases left in between. For the CDR3, the DNA is TGTGCCAGCAGCTTAAAAGGGGTTGAGACCCAGTACTTC. Translation gives CASSLKGVETQYF.

The chain has TRBV3-1 (or the pseudogene TRBV3-2) and TRBJ2-6; 10 nucleotides line up with TRBD1. The V segment lost 5 bases and the J segment 2 bases; nucleotides outside the gene matches: 9. The CDR3 is 18 amino acids. Germline CDR1 LGHDT, CDR2 YNNKEL (reference sequence). In nucleotides, the CDR3 is TGTGCCAGCAGCGACCGGGACAGGGGTGGCGCTGGGGCCAACGTCCTGACTTTC. It specifies CASSDRDRGGAGANVLTF.

The chain is built from TRBV7-8 and TRBJ2-1, with 10 bases aligning to TRBD2. V dropped 2 bases and J dropped 8; count of bases not matched to a gene: 6. The germline V gene has CDR1 SGHVS and CDR2 FQNEAQ. The CDR3 covers 15 residues. The DNA for the CDR3 is TGTGCCAGCAGCTTATCTAGCGGGGGTTTCGATGAGCAGTTCTTC. Protein: CASSLSSGGFDEQFF.

The rearrangement joins TRBV21-1 to TRBJ2-7; the table assigns TRBD2, which was not confirmed against the DNA. TRBV21-1 is an annotated pseudogene. The CDR3 totals 20 residues. CDR3 region: CASSVRITSGRTGGWDEQYF. The CDR3 DNA follows: TGTGCCAGCAGCGTGAGGATTACTAGCGGGAGGACGGGGGGTTGGGACGAGCAGTACTTC.